Shown below are 2 T cell receptor beta chains from a single sample sequenced in a study of shared clonotypes between healthy human individuals. Assay used: immunoSEQ multiplex PCR; TCRdb lists only in-frame clones, some missing. This sample yields about 590,000 clones, of which 95% are seen a single time; 0.085% to 0.11% belongs to the top ten. Naive-designated CD8 cells lacked CD45RO, were positively enriched for CCR7, and omitted terminally differentiated effector memory CD45RA+ cells. The sequenced material came from naive CD8+ T cells sorted from blood. The receptors here all came from a woman aged 25 to 39 in good health.

This clone was observed a handful of times. Germline and junction disagree at one end, which may indicate a read error. The chain is built from TRBV15 and TRBJ1-5; TRBD1 is a possible D gene (6 bases). CDR3 size: 15 residues. The germline V gene has CDR1 LNHNV and CDR2 YYDKDF (reference sequence). CDR3 sequence (DNA): TGTGCCACCAGCGCCCGGGGGGCTGGCAATCAGCCACAGCATTTT. It specifies CATSARGAGNQPQHF.

About this clone itself: At one boundary the junction diverges from the germline segment, which might be a read error. The chain is built from TRBV7-9 and TRBJ2-1; 8 bases are shared with TRBD2. The germline gives CDR1 SEHNR, CDR2 FQNEAQ (reference sequence). This CDR3 spans 12 amino acids. The CDR3 nucleotides are TGTGCCAGCAGCCTCAGTAGCGGGATTTTGGTCTTC. The encoded protein is CASSLSSGILVF.